The entry below gives a single T cell receptor beta chain sequence along with its context. This specimen belongs to a study of blood T cell repertoires in COVID-19. About the study: Sites in the United States, Italy and Spain provided acute and convalescent COVID-19 samples. T cells, B-cell-depleted T cells, or PBMCs provided the cDNA or gDNA that served as material.

The length of the CDR3 is 14 residues. The V end was cut by 5 bases, the J end by 3 bases, with 14 bases between. Germline CDR1 LNHDA, CDR2 SQIVND (reference sequence). How the authors handled the data: Amplifying reference gene primers gave estimates of nucleated cell counts. The method was immunoSEQ multiplex PCR; TCRdb's version includes in-frame clones alone and lacks a portion of them. V, J and clone size derive from that table, while D and trimming were established from the DNA sequence. The sample yields 200,000 or so clones, approximately 83% seen once. The source is a woman aged 25 to 39 who had recovered from COVID-19. The sequencing sample was made of peripheral blood. This sequence joins TRBV19 and TRBJ2-7, with D perhaps TRBD1 (6 bases). The CDR3 is CASSARDNLYEQYF. Here the CDR3 DNA reads TGTGCCAGTAGTGCCCGGGACAACCTCTACGAGCAGTACTTC.